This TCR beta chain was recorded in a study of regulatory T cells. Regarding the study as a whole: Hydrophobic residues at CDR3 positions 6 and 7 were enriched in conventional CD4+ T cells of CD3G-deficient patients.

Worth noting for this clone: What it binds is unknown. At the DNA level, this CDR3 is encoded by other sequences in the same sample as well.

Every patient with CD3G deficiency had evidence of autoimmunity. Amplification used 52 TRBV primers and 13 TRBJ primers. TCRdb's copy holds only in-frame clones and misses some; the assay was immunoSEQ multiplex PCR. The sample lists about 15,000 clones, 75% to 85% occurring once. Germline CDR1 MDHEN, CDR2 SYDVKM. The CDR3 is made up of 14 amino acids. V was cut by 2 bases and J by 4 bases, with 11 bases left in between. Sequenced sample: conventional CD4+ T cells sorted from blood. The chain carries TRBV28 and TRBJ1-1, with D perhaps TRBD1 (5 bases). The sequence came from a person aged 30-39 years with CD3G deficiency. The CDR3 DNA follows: TGTGCCAGCAGTTTAGGGGGTAGGGGCACTGAAGCTTTCTTT. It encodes CASSLGGRGTEAFF.